The entry below gives a single T cell receptor beta chain sequence along with its context. The authors ran a second PCR of about 7 to 12 cycles using a sample-barcoded 5' primer and a J-beta primer mix. TCRdb reprocessed the 5' RACE reads via MiXCR and lists one record per CDR3 protein. The table has approximately 350,000 distinct CDR3 sequences, roughly half seen once. The data were taken from a study of blood T cells in healthy people across ages. Losses at the gene ends were 2 bases for V and 2 bases for J; bases not matched to a gene: 8. The CDR3 sequence is 17 residues long. The source is a man aged 60 to 75 in good health. Source material: blood. V usage is TRBV12-3 or TRBV12-4 and J usage is TRBJ2-2; TRBD2 aligns across 7 bases. CDR3 nucleotide sequence: TGTGCCAGCAGTTTATGGGAGGGTGGGATCAACACCGGGGAGCTGTTTTTT. As protein: CASSLWEGGINTGELFF.